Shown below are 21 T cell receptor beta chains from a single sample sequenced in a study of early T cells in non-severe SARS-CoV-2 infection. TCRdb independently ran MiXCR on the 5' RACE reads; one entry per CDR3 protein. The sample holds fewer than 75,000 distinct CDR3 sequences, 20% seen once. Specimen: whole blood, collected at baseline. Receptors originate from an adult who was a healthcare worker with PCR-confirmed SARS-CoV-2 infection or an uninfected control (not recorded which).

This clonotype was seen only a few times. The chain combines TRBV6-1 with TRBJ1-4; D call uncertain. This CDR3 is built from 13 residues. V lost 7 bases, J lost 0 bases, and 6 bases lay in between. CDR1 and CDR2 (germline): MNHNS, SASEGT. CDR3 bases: TGTGCCAGCACGGCAGCAACTAATGAAAAACTGTTTTTT. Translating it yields CASTAATNEKLFF.

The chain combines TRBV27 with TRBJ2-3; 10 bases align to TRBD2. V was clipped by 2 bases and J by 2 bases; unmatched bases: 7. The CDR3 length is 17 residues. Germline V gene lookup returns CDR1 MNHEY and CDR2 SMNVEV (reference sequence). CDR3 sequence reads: CASSLTVGLADTDTQYF. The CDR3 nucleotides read TGTGCCAGCAGTTTAACGGTCGGACTAGCGGACACAGATACGCAGTATTTT.

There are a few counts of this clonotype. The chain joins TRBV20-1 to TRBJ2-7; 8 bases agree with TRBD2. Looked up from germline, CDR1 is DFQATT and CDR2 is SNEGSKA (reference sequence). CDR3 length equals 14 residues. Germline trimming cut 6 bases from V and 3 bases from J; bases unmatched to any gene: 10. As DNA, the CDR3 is TGCAGTGCCCGTCCAGGAAGCGGGGGCTACGAGCAGTACTTC. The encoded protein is CSARPGSGGYEQYF.

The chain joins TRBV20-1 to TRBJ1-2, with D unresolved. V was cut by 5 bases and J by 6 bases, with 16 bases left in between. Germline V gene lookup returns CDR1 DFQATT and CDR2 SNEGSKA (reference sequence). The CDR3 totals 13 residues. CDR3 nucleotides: TGCAGTGCTGCCCCTTCTTTAAACGATGGCTACACCTTC. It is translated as CSAAPSLNDGYTF.

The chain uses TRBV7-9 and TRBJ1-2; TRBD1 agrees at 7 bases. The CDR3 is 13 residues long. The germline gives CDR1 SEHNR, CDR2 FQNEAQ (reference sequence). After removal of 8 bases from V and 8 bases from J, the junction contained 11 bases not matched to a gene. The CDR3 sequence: CASPETGTEGYTF. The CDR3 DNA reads TGTGCCAGCCCCGAGACAGGGACGGAAGGCTACACCTTC.

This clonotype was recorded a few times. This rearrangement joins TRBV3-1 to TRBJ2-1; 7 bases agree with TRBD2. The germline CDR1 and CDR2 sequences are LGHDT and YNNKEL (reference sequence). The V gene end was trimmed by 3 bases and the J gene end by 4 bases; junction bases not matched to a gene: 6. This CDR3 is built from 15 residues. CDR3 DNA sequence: TGTGCCAGCAGCCATACGGCGGGGGTTTACAATGAGCAGTTCTTC. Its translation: CASSHTAGVYNEQFF.

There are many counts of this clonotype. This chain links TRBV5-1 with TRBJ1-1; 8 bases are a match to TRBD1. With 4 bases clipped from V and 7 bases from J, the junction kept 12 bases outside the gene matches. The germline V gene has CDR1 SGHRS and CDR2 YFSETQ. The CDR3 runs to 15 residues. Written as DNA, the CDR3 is TGCGCCAGCAGCACCCGACAGGGGAAGGATGGTGAAGCTTTCTTT. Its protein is CASSTRQGKDGEAFF.

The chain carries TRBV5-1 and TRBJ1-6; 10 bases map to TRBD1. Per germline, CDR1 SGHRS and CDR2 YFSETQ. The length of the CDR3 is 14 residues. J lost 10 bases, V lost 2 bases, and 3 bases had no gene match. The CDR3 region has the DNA TGCGCCAGCAGCTTCGAGACAGGGGGCTCACCCCTCCACTTT. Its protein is CASSFETGGSPLHF.

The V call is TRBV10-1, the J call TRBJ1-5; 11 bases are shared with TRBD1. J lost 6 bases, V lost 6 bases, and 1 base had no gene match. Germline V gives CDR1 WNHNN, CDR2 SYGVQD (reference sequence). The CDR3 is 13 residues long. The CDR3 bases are TGCGCCAGCAGCGGGACAGGGGGTCAGCCCCAGCATTTT. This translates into CASSGTGGQPQHF.

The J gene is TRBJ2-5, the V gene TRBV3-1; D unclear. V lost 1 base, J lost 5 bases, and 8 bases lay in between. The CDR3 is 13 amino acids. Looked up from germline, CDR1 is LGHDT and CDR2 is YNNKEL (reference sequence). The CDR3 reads CASSQARSETQYF. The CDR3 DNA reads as TGTGCCAGCAGCCAAGCCCGCTCCGAGACCCAGTACTTC.

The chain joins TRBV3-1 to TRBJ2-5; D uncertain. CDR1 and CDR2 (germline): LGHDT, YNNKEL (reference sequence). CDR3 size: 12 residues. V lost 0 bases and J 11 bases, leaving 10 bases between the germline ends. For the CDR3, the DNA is TGTGCCAGCAGCCAAGATCTGGTTCAACAGTACTTC. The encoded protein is CASSQDLVQQYF.

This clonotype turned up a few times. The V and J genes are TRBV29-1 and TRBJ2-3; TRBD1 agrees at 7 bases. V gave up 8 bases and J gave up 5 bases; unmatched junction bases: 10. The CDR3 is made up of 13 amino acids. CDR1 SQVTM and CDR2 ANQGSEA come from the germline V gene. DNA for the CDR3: TGCAGCCCATCTGGGCCAGGGGGAGATACGCAGTATTTT. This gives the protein CSPSGPGGDTQYF.

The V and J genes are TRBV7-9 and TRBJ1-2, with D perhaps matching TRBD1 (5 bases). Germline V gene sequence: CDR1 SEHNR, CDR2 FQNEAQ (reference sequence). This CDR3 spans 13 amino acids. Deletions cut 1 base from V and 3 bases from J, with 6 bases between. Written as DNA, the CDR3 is TGTGCCAGCAGCTTAGGACAGTACTATGGCTACACCTTC. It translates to CASSLGQYYGYTF.

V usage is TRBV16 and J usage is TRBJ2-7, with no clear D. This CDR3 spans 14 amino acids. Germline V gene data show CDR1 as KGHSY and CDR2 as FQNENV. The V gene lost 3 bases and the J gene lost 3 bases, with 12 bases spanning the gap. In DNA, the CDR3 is TGTGCCAGCAGCCACTATGGCAAGATCTACGAGCAGTACTTC. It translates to CASSHYGKIYEQYF.

CDR3 bases: TGTGCCAGCATTTACAGGGAAGGCGACACTGAAGCTTTCTTT. It yields the protein CASIYREGDTEAFF. This chain joins TRBV2 and TRBJ1-1; D possibly corresponds to TRBD1 (6 bases). The V gene's germline CDR1 is SNHLY and CDR2 FYNNEI. Trimming cost V 7 bases and J 3 bases, with 15 bases left between them. This CDR3 spans 14 amino acids. Full variable domain (outside the CDR3, taken from reference TRBV2 and TRBJ1-1): EPEVTQTPSHQVTQMGQEVILRCVPISNHLYFYWYRQILGQKVEFLVSFYNNEISEKSEIFDDQFSVERPDGSNFTLKIRSTKLEDSAMYFCASIYREGDTEAFFGQGTRLTVV.

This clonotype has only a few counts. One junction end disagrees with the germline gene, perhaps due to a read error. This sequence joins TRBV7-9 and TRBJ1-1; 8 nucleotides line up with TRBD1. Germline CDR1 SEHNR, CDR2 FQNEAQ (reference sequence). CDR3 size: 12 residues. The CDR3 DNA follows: TGTGCCAGCAACTTACAGGGGGGTGAAGCTTTCTTT. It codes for CASNLQGGEAFF.

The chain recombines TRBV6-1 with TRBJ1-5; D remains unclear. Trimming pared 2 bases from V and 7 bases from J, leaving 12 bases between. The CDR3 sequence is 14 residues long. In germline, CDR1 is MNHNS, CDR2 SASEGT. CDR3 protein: CASSEIGSPQPQHF. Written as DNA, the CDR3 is TGTGCCAGCAGTGAAATAGGCTCACCCCAGCCCCAGCATTTT.

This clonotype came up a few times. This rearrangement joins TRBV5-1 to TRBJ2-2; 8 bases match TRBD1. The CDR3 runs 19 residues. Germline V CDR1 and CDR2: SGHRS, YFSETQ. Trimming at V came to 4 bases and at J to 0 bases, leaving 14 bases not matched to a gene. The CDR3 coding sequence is TGCGCCAGCAGCCCCCGGACAGGGTCGGTTATCACGAACACCGGGGAGCTGTTTTTT. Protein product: CASSPRTGSVITNTGELFF.

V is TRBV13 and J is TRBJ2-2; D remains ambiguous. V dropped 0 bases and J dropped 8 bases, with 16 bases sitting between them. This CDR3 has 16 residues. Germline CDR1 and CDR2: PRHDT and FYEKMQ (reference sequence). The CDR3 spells CASSLGLGRQMGELFF. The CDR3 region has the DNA TGTGCCAGCAGCTTAGGCCTAGGACGCCAAATGGGGGAGCTGTTTTTT.

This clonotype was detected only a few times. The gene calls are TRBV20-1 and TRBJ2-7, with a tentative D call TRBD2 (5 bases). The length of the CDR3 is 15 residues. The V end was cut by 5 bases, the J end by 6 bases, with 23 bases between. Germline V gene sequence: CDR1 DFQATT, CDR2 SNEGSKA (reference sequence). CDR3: CSAARGTSGRAEQYF. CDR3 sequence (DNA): TGCAGTGCTGCCCGAGGCACATCCGGGCGGGCCGAGCAGTACTTC.

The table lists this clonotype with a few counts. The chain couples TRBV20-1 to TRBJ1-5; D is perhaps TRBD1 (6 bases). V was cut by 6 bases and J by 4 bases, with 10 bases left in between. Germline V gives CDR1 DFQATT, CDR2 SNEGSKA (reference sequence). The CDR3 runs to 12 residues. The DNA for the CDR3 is TGCAGTGCGAGGACAGCTAATCAGCCCCAGCATTTT. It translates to CSARTANQPQHF.